This T cell receptor (beta chain) was identified in a study of long-term antiretroviral therapy in people with HIV. The germline V gene has CDR1 LNHDA and CDR2 SQIVND (reference sequence). Trimming cost V 6 bases and J 4 bases, with 16 bases left between them. The CDR3 runs 15 residues. At survey level, the immunoSEQ assay was run in its v3.0 version. The method was immunoSEQ multiplex PCR; TCRdb's version includes in-frame clones alone and lacks a portion of them. The top ten clones hold 3.4% of a sample with about 21,000 clones, less than 90% of them seen once. The clonotype originates from a woman in her fifties or sixties with HIV. The V gene is TRBV19, the J gene TRBJ1-5; D is unresolved. This sample comprised unsorted PBMCs, obtained 1.9 years after starting antiretroviral therapy. Written as DNA, the CDR3 is TGTGCCAGTAGACTAAAGGGCAAGCAAAATCAGCCCCAGCATTTT. Its protein is CASRLKGKQNQPQHF.